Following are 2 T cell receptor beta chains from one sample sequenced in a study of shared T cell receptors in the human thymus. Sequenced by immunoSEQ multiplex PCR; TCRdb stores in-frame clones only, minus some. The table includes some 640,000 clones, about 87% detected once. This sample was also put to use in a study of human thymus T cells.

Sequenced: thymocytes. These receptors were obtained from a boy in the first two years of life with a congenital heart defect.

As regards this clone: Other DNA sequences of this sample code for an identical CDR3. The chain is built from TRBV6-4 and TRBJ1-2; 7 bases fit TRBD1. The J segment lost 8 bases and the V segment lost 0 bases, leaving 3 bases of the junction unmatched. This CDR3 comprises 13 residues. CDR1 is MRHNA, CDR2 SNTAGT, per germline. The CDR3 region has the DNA TGTGCCAGCAGTGACTCGGCAGGGGGAGGCTACACCTTC. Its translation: CASSDSAGGGYTF.

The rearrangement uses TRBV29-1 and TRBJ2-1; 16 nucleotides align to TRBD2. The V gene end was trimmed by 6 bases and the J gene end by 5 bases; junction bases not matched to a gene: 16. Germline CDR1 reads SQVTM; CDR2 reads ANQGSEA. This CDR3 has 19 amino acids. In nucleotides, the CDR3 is TGCAGCGTGAACCCCGGGACTAGCGGGAGGGCCCCTTCAAACAATGAGCAGTTCTTC. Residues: CSVNPGTSGRAPSNNEQFF.